This T cell receptor beta chain comes out of a study of Ad26.COV2.S vaccination and SARS-CoV-2 variants. At the level of the study: Recipients of Ad26.COV2.S got it intramuscularly, once or twice 56 days apart.

This sample's treatment: roughly 20 received Ad26.COV2.S at low or high dose, single or two shots; about five received placebo; per-sample allocation not given. Collection of the samples took place on day 63 after the first injection of vaccine or placebo. Boston supplied an adult donor aged 18-55 years. Notes on this clone: Its antigen is undetermined.

Germline lookup yields CDR1 SEHNR and CDR2 FQNEAQ (reference sequence). The CDR3 consists of 13 residues. V was trimmed by 2 bases and J by 5 bases, leaving 9 bases between them. Study results and caveats: Spike-specific TCR breadth was greater after Ad26.COV2.S than placebo. Non-spike TCR breadth did not differ much between vaccine and placebo recipients.

Repertoires were generated with immunoSEQ multiplex PCR, while TCRdb's copy carries only in-frame clones and drops some. Among about 440,000 clones, less than 95% were seen once, and the ten largest hold approximately 4.3%. The V gene is TRBV7-9, the J gene TRBJ1-1; D uncertain. This sequence originates from a person aged 18-65 years who received the Ad26.COV2.S COVID-19 vaccine or a placebo. Sequencing was performed on peripheral blood, taken in a trial of Ad26.COV2.S vaccine versus placebo. CDR3 in DNA: TGTGCCAGCAGCTTATCCGGGTTGACTGAAGCTTTCTTT. It is translated as CASSLSGLTEAFF. Supplemented by reference TRBV7-9 and TRBJ1-1, the full variable domain reads DTGVSQNPRHKITKRGQNVTFRCDPISEHNRLYWYRQTLGQGPEFLTYFQNEAQLEKSRLLSDRFSAERPKGSFSTLEIQRTEQGDSAMYLCASSLSGLTEAFFGQGTRLTVV.